A single sample is the source of the 3 T cell receptor beta chains below, sequenced in a study of blood T cell repertoires in COVID-19. Assay: immunoSEQ multiplex PCR; the TCRdb copy retains only in-frame clones and omits some. This repertoire shows about 140,000 clones, over 70% found once; its top ten account for approximately 1.5%. Sequenced input: peripheral blood. These receptors were obtained from a woman in her fifties or sixties with acute or convalescent COVID-19.

The genes are TRBV29-1 and TRBJ2-2; D ambiguous. This CDR3 contains 11 residues. CDR1 and CDR2 (germline): SQVTM, ANQGSEA. The V end lost 5 bases, the J end lost 5 bases, and 6 bases lay between the germline ends. The CDR3 protein is CSVQHTGELFF. The CDR3 nucleotides read TGCAGCGTTCAACATACCGGGGAGCTGTTTTTT.

This clone was detected only a few times. This sequence joins TRBV13 and TRBJ1-2; no definite D call. The CDR3 extends over 12 amino acids. The V and J ends lost 5 bases and 3 bases respectively, with 7 bases between them. Germline lookup yields CDR1 PRHDT and CDR2 FYEKMQ (reference sequence). The CDR3 DNA follows: TGTGCCAGCAGCCGTTCCGACTATGGCTACACCTTC. Translation: CASSRSDYGYTF.

This clone was detected only once. The genes are TRBV24-1 and TRBJ1-2; the match to TRBD1 covers 11 bases. The CDR3 spans 14 residues. Trimming removed 10 bases from V and 13 bases from J; junction bases left unmatched: 16. Germline CDR1 reads KGHDR; CDR2 reads SFDVKD. CDR3 loop: CATSETDRGRSSTF. The CDR3, as DNA: TGTGCCACGTCTGAAACGGACAGGGGGCGATCTAGCACCTTC.